One and the same sample provided the 6 T cell receptor beta chains below, sequenced in a study of blood T cell repertoires in COVID-19. Assay used: immunoSEQ multiplex PCR; TCRdb lists only in-frame clones, some missing. The sample has 90,000 to 100,000 clones, about 81% seen once. The specimen sequenced was peripheral blood. The receptors here all came from a man between 60 and 75 years old with acute or convalescent COVID-19.

This clone has just a few counts. The chain uses TRBV6-6 and TRBJ2-7; TRBD2 matches 7 bases. The V gene's germline CDR1 is MNHNY and CDR2 SVGAGI (reference sequence). V gave up 3 bases and J gave up 2 bases; unmatched junction bases: 7. The CDR3 has 15 amino acids. The CDR3 here is CASSYPPGGPYEQYF. Written as DNA, the CDR3 is TGTGCCAGCAGTTATCCCCCGGGGGGTCCCTACGAGCAGTACTTC.

V gene TRBV5-1 combines with J gene TRBJ2-1; a possible D gene is TRBD1 (7 bases). The CDR3 runs to 14 residues. V lost 2 bases to trimming and J lost 9 bases, with 15 bases between them. Germline CDR1 SGHRS, CDR2 YFSETQ. CDR3 nucleotides: TGCGCCAGCAGCTTTGCCAGGGGGGATGGTGAGCAGTTCTTC. Residues: CASSFARGDGEQFF. Full variable domain (missing parts from reference TRBV5-1 and TRBJ2-1): KAGVTQTPRYLIKTRGQQVTLSCSPISGHRSVSWYQQTPGQGLQFLFEYFSETQRNKGNFPGRFSGRQFSNSRSEMNVSTLELGDSALYLCASSFARGDGEQFFGPGTRLTVL.

The chain is built from TRBV9 and TRBJ2-1, with TRBD1 identical over 10 bases. The CDR3 spans 14 residues. From germline, CDR1 is SGDLS and CDR2 YYNGEE. Trimming took 3 bases from V and 8 from J; bases not matched to a gene: 5. CDR3 residues: CASSGQGARDEQFF. CDR3 nucleotides: TGTGCCAGCAGCGGACAGGGGGCGCGGGATGAGCAGTTCTTC.

V and J are TRBV7-9 and TRBJ1-3, with 8 bases fitting TRBD1. This CDR3 comprises 15 residues. CDR1 is SEHNR, CDR2 FQNEAQ, per germline (reference sequence). The V gene end was trimmed by 6 bases and the J gene end by 4 bases; junction bases not matched to a gene: 8. The CDR3 sequence is CASRFAGGSGNTIYF. The CDR3 region has the DNA TGTGCCAGCAGGTTCGCAGGGGGCTCCGGAAACACCATATATTTT.

The rearrangement links TRBV18 to TRBJ2-1, with 8 bases fitting TRBD1. J gave up 10 bases and V 1 base, and 3 bases lay outside the gene matches. The germline V gene encodes CDR1 KGHSH and CDR2 LQKENI. This CDR3 region has 13 residues. The CDR3 nucleotides are TGTGCCAGCTCACCACAAGACAGGGGCGAGCAGTTCTTC. Translating gives CASSPQDRGEQFF.

This clone was counted a single time. The V call is TRBV19, the J call TRBJ2-6, with unresolved D. CDR3 length: 15 amino acids. V shed 5 bases and J shed 4 bases, with 12 bases lying between them. CDR1 is LNHDA and CDR2 is SQIVND in the germline V gene (reference sequence). This CDR3 reads CASSPSQAGANVLTF. The CDR3 bases are TGTGCCAGTAGTCCTTCCCAGGCCGGGGCCAACGTCCTGACTTTC. The whole variable domain, filled in from reference TRBV19 and TRBJ2-6, reads DGGITQSPKYLFRKEGQNVTLSCEQNLNHDAMYWYRQDPGQGLRLIYYSQIVNDFQKGDIAEGYSVSREKKESFPLTVTSAQKNPTAFYLCASSPSQAGANVLTFGAGSRLTVL.